This T cell receptor beta chain stems from a study of shared clonotypes between healthy human individuals. Points from the study as a whole: Genetic and exposure-history diversity was limited by the few donors. Sampling included only blood; tissue repertoires likely differ.

Data came from immunoSEQ multiplex PCR; TCRdb stores just in-frame clones and leaves some out. This sample has over 950,000 clones; around three quarters occur once, and the top ten carry roughly 0.82%. On this clone itself: Its target is unknown.

Trimming took 1 base from V and 2 from J, leaving 13 bases between them. Germline V lookup: CDR1 SGHDN, CDR2 FVKESK. The CDR3 has 16 amino acids. Donors were healthy HIV-negative adults without recent acute infections or vaccinations. The rearrangement joins TRBV14 to TRBJ2-3; the D gene is possibly TRBD2 (5 bases). Sequenced input: memory CD4+ T cells from PBMCs. The subset was: CD45RA-negative fraction. This clonotype was sampled from a man aged 18 to 29 in good health. Some clones in this sample may be carry-over from other donors' samples. CDR3 in DNA: TGTGCCAGCAGCCAAGGACCTACGGGGTCCACAGATACGCAGTATTTT. Translated, it gives CASSQGPTGSTDTQYF. The full variable domain, rest sourced from reference TRBV14 and TRBJ2-3, is EAGVTQFPSHSVIEKGQTVTLRCDPISGHDNLYWYRRVMGKEIKFLLHFVKESKQDESGMPNNRFLAERTGGTYSTLKVQPAELEDSGVYFCASSQGPTGSTDTQYFGPGTRLTVL.